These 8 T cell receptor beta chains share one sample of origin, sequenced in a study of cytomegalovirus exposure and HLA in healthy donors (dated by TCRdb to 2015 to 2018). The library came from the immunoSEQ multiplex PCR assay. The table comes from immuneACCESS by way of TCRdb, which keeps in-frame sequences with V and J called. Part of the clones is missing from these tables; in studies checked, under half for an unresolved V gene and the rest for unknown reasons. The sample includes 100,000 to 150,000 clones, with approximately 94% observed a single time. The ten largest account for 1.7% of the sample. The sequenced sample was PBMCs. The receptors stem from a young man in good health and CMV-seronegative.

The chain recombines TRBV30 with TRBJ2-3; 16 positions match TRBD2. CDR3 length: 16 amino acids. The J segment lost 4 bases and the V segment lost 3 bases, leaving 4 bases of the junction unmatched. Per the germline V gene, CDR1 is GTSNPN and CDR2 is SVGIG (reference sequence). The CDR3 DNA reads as TGTGCCTGGAGGGGACTAGCGGGAGGGTTTTCAGATACGCAGTATTTT. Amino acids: CAWRGLAGGFSDTQYF.

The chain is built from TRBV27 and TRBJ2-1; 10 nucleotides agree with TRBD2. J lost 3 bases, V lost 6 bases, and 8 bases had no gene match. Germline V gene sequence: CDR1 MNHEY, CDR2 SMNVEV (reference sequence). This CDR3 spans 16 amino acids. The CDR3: CASRVSSGSHYNEQFF. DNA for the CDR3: TGTGCCAGCAGGGTATCTAGCGGGAGCCACTACAATGAGCAGTTCTTC.

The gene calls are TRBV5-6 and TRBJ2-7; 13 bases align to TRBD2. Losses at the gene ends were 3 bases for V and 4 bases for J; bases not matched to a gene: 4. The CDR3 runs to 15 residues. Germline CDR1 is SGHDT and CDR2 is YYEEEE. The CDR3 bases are TGTGCCAGCAGCTACGGGACTAGCGGGATGTACGAGCAGTACTTC. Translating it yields CASSYGTSGMYEQYF. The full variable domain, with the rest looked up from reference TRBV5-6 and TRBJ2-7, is DAGVTQSPTHLIKTRGQQVTLRCSPKSGHDTVSWYQQALGQGPQFIFQYYEEEERQRGNFPDRFSGHQFPNYSSELNVNALLLGDSALYLCASSYGTSGMYEQYFGPGTRLTVT.

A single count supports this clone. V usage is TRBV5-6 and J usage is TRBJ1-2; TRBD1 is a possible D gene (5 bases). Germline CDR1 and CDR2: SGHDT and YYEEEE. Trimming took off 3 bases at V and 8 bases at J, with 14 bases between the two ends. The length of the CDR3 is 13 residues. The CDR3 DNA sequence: TGTGCCAGCAGCTCTGGGGGGTCTCTCGGCTACACCTTC. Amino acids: CASSSGGSLGYTF.

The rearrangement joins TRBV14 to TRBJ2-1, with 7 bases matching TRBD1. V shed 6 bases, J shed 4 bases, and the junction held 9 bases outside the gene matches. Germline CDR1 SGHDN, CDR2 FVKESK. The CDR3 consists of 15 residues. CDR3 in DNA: TGTGCCAGCAGAATGACCGGGACAGCGTACAATGAGCAGTTCTTC. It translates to CASRMTGTAYNEQFF.

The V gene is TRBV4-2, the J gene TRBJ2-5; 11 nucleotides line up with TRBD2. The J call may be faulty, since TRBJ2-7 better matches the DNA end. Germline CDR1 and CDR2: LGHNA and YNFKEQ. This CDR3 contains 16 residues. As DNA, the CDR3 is TGTGCCAGCAGCCAAGATGGCCTAGCGGGAGGTTACGAGCAGTACTTC. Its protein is CASSQDGLAGGYEQYF.

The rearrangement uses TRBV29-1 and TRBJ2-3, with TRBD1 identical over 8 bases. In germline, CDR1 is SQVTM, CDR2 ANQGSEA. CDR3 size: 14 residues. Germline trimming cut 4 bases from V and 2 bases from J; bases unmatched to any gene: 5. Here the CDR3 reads CSVAGQGITDTQYF. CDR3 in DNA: TGCAGCGTTGCTGGACAGGGCATCACAGATACGCAGTATTTT.

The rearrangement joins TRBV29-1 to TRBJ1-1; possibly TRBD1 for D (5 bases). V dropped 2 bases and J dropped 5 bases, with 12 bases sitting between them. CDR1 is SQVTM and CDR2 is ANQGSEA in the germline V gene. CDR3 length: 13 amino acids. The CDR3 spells CSVERGRETEAFF. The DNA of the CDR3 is TGCAGCGTTGAAAGGGGCCGCGAAACTGAAGCTTTCTTT. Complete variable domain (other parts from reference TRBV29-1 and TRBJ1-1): SAVISQKPSRDICQRGTSLTIQCQVDSQVTMMFWYRQQPGQSLTLIATANQGSEATYESGFVIDKFPISRPNLTFSTLTVSNMSPEDSSIYLCSVERGRETEAFFGQGTRLTVV.